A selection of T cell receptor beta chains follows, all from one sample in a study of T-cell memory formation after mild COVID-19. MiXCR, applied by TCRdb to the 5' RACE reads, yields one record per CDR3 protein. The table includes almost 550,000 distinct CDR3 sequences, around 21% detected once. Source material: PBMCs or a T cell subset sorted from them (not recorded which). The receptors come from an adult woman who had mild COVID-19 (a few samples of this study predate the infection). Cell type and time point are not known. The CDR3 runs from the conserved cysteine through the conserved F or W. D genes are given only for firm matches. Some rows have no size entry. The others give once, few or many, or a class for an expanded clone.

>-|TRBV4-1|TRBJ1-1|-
CASSQGVQGRAFF
TGCGCCAGCAGCCAGGGGGTACAGGGTCGGGCTTTCTTT
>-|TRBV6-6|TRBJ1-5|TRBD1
CASSYAIGTGRGGSNQPQHF
TGTGCCAGCAGTTACGCCATCGGGACAGGGAGAGGGGGCAGCAATCAGCCCCAGCATTTT
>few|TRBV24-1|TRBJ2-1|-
CATSDPDSEISSYNEQFF
TGTGCCACCAGTGATCCCGACTCTGAGATTTCCTCCTACAATGAGCAGTTCTTC
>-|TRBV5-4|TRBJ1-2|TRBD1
CASSSTGGMGGYTF
TGTGCCAGCAGCTCGACAGGGGGAATGGGTGGCTACACCTTC
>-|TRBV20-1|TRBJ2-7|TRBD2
CSARSQASGESYEQYF
TGCAGTGCTAGATCCCAGGCTAGCGGGGAGTCCTACGAGCAGTACTTC
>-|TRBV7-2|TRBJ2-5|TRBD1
CASSPQTGGGETQYF
TGTGCCAGCAGCCCCCAGACAGGGGGGGGAGAGACCCAGTACTTC
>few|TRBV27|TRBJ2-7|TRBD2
CASSLYGTSGTPGHEQYF
TGTGCCAGCAGTTTATATGGGACTAGCGGGACCCCGGGACACGAGCAGTACTTC
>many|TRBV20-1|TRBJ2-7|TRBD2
CSAPPSAGGYEQYF
TGCAGTGCTCCTCCCTCAGCGGGAGGCTACGAGCAGTACTTC
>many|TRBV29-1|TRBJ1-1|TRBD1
CSGLGQGVTEAFF
TGCAGCGGCCTGGGACAGGGGGTCACTGAAGCTTTCTTT
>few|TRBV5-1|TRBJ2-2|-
CASSFSSATGELFF
TGCGCCAGCAGTTTCTCTAGCGCCACCGGGGAGCTGTTTTTT
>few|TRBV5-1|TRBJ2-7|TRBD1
CASRRTGDYEQYF
TGCGCCAGCAGGAGGACAGGGGATTACGAGCAGTACTTC
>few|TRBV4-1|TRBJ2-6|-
CASSQGWGLGANVLTF
TGCGCCAGCAGCCAAGGGTGGGGGCTTGGGGCCAACGTCCTGACTTTC
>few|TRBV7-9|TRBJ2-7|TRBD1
CASSSQLDRGTSYEQYF
TGTGCCAGCAGCTCCCAGTTGGACAGGGGCACATCCTACGAGCAGTACTTC
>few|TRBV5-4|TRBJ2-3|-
CASSVHSRDTQYF
TGTGCCAGCAGCGTGCACAGTAGGGATACGCAGTATTTT
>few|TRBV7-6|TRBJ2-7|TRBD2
CASSLALAGDILYPYEQYF
TGTGCCAGCAGCTTAGCTCTAGCGGGAGACATACTCTACCCCTACGAGCAGTACTTC
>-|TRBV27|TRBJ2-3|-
CASRRGAATTDTQYF
TGTGCCAGCAGGAGGGGTGCTGCAACCACAGATACGCAGTATTTT
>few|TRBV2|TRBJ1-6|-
CASSVRPDNSPLHF
TGTGCCAGCAGTGTCAGGCCGGATAATTCACCCCTCCACTTT
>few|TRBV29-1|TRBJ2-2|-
CSVVSRVNTGELFF
TGCAGCGTTGTTTCTAGGGTAAACACCGGGGAGCTGTTTTTT
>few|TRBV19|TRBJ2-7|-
CASSISSGRSYEQYF
TGTGCCAGTAGTATCAGCAGCGGGCGGTCCTACGAGCAGTACTTC
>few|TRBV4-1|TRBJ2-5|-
CASSQAIYQETQYF
TGCGCCAGCAGCCAAGCTATTTACCAAGAGACCCAGTACTTC
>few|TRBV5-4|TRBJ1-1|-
CASSLDRLTVNTEAFF
TGTGCCAGCAGCTTAGACAGGCTGACTGTGAACACTGAAGCTTTCTTT
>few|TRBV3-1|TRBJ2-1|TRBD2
CASSQALAGGSINYNEQFF
TGTGCCAGCAGCCAAGCACTAGCGGGGGGCTCCATTAATTACAATGAGCAGTTCTTC
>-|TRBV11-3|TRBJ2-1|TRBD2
CASSLEGRWRENRIEQFF
TGTGCCAGCAGCTTAGAAGGTCGGTGGCGGGAGAACCGGATTGAGCAGTTCTTC
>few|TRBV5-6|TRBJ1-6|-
CASSPDGGLRSPLHF
TGTGCCAGCAGCCCAGACGGAGGTCTGCGGTCACCCCTCCACTTT
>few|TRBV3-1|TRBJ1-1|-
CASSQGTAVKTEAFF
TGTGCCAGCAGCCAAGGGACAGCTGTGAAGACTGAAGCTTTCTTT
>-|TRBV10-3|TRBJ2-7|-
CAISGGGLSEQYF
TGTGCCATCAGTGGTGGAGGGCTGAGCGAGCAGTACTTC
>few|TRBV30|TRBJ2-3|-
CAWSLAFAPDTQYF
TGTGCCTGGAGTTTGGCATTCGCCCCAGATACGCAGTATTTT
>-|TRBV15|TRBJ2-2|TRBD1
CATSRDPIRQGNTGELFF
TGTGCCACCAGCAGAGATCCCATTAGACAGGGCAACACCGGGGAGCTGTTTTTT
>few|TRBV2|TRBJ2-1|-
CAIPSRADLSDEQFF
TGTGCCATACCAAGCAGGGCCGACCTAAGCGATGAGCAGTTCTTC
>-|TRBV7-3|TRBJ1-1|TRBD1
CASSLAGTAGNTEAFF
TGTGCCAGCAGCCTGGCGGGGACAGCGGGGAACACTGAAGCTTTCTTT
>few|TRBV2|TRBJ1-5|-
CASSVRSLNQPQHF
TGTGCCAGCAGTGTACGGAGCCTCAATCAGCCCCAGCATTTT
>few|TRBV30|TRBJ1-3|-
CAWSYSGQTRNTIYF
TGTGCCTGGAGTTACTCGGGACAAACGAGAAACACCATATATTTT
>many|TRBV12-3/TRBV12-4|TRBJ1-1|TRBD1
CASSLRGQDTEAFF
TGTGCCAGCAGTTTAAGGGGGCAAGACACTGAAGCTTTCTTT
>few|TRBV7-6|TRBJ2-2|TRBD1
CASSTTGASTGELFF
TGTGCCAGCAGCACTACAGGGGCTTCGACCGGGGAGCTGTTTTTT
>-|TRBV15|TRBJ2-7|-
CATSRYKEQTYEQYF
TGTGCCACCAGCAGGTACAAGGAACAAACCTACGAGCAGTACTTC
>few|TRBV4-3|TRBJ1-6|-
CASSQDGQGDSPLHF
TGCGCCAGCAGCCAAGATGGGCAGGGCGATTCACCCCTCCACTTT
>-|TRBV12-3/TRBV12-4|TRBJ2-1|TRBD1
CASTQRGQAASYNEQFF
TGTGCCAGCACTCAAAGGGGACAGGCGGCCTCCTACAATGAGCAGTTCTTC
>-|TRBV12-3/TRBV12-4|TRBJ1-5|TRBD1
CASILGGASNQPQHF
TGTGCCAGCATCCTAGGGGGCGCGAGCAATCAGCCCCAGCATTTT
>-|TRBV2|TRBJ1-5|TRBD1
CASSPDRQFNQPKHF
TGTGCCAGCAGCCCGGACAGGCAGTTCAATCAGCCCAAGCATTTT
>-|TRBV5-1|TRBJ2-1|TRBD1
CASRPQGQGLNEQFF
TGCGCCAGCAGGCCTCAGGGACAGGGACTCAATGAGCAGTTCTTC
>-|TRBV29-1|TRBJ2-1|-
CSVAPYNEQFF
TGCAGCGTTGCCCCCTACAATGAGCAGTTCTTC
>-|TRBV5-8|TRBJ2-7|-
CASSPQLTTGTSDEQYF
TGTGCCAGCAGCCCACAACTGACCACCGGGACATCGGACGAGCAGTACTTC
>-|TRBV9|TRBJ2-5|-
CASSARGSEETQYF
TGTGCCAGCAGCGCCAGGGGATCAGAAGAGACCCAGTACTTC
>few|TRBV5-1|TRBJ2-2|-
CASGYSGNTGELFF
TGCGCCAGCGGTTATAGCGGAAACACCGGGGAGCTGTTTTTT
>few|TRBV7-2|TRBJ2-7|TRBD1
CASSSTGDRGREQYF
TGTGCCAGCAGCTCAACTGGGGACAGGGGGCGTGAGCAGTACTTC
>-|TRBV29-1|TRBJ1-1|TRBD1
CSAQTGGTEAFF
TGCAGCGCCCAGACAGGGGGGACTGAAGCTTTCTTT
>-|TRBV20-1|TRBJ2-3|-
CSAGGGNTDTQYF
TGCAGTGCAGGGGGCGGGAACACAGATACGCAGTATTTT
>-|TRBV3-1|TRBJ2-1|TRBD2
CASSQDRGLAGGPGRNNEQFF
TGTGCCAGCAGCCAAGATAGGGGCCTAGCGGGAGGGCCTGGCAGGAACAATGAGCAGTTCTTC
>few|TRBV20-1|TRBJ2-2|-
CSARGGGNTGELFF
TGCAGTGCTAGGGGAGGGGGAAACACCGGGGAGCTGTTTTTT
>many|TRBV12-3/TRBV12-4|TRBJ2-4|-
CASSLGGAKNIQYF
TGTGCCAGCAGTTTAGGGGGAGCCAAAAACATTCAGTACTTC
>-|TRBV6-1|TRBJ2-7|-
CASRKDGSYEQYF
TGTGCCAGCCGGAAGGACGGTTCCTACGAGCAGTACTTC
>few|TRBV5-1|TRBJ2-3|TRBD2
CASSLERAGFQIGTDTQYF
TGCGCCAGCAGCTTGGAACGAGCGGGGTTCCAGATAGGCACAGATACGCAGTATTTT
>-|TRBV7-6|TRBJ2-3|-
CASRRGRSTDTQYF
TGTGCCAGCCGCCGCGGACGTAGCACAGATACGCAGTATTTT